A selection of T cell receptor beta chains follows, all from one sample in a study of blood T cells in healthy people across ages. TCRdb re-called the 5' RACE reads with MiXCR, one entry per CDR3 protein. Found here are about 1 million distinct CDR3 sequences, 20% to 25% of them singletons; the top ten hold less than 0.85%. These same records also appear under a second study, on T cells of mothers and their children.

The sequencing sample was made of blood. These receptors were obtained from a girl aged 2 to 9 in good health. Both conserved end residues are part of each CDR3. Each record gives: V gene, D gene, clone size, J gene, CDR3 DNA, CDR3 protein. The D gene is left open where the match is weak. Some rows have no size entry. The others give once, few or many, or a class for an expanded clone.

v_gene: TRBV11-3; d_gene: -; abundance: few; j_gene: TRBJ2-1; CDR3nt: TGTGCCAGCAGCTTGCGGTCTCTAGGGCTTTGGAATGAGCAGTTCTTC; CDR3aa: CASSLRSLGLWNEQFF
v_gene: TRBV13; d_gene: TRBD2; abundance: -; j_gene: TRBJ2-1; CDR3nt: TGTGCCAGCAGCTTAGGCCTCCTAGCGGGAATCAATGAGCAGTTCTTC; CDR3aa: CASSLGLLAGINEQFF
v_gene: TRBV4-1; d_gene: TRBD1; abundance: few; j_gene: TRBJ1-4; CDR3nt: TGCGCCAGCAGGGTAGGACAGGGTGAAAAACTGTTTTTT; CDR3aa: CASRVGQGEKLFF
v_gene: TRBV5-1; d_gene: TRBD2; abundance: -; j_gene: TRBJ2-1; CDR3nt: TGCGCCAGCAAGGGCGGGGGAAATGAGCAGTTCTTC; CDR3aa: CASKGGGNEQFF
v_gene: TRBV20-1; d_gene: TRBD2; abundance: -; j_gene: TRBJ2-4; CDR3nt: TGCAGTGCTAGAGATTTGAAGCGGGGGGGCCAAAACATTCAGTACTTC; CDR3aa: CSARDLKRGGQNIQYF
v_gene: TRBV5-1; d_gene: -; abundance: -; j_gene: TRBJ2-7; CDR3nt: TGCGCCAGCAGCTTGGGTCCAGGGCCGAGCTCCTACGAGCAGTACTTC; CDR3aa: CASSLGPGPSSYEQYF
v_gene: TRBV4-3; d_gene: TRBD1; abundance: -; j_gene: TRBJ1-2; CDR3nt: TGCGCCAGCAGCCTCTTGAGGGACAGGGCTTTGTTTGACGGCTACACCTTC; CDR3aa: CASSLLRDRALFDGYTF
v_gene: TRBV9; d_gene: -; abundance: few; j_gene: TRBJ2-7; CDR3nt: TGTGCCAGCAGCGTAGGCCCGGACGGGTCCTACGAGCAGTACTTC; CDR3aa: CASSVGPDGSYEQYF
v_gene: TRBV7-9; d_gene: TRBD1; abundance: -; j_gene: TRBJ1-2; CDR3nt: TGTGCCAGCAGCCCTGGGACAGGGGAAGACAGCTATGGCTACACCTTC; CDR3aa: CASSPGTGEDSYGYTF
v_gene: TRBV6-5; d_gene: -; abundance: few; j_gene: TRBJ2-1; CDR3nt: TGTGCCAGCAGTTCTACTAGCAGGTACAATGAGCAGTTCTTC; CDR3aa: CASSSTSRYNEQFF
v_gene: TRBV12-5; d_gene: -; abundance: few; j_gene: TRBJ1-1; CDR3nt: TGTGCTAGTGGTTACTACACTGAAGCTTTCTTT; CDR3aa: CASGYYTEAFF
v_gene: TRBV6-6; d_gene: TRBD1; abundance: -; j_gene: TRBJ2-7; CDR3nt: TGCGCCAGCAGTTACGTGGGACAGGAGGACGAGCAGTACTTC; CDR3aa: CASSYVGQEDEQYF
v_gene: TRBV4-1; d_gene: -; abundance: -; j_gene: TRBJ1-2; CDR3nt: TGCGCCAGCAGCCAAGATGGCCTGGGGGTCTATGGCTACACCTTC; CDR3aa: CASSQDGLGVYGYTF
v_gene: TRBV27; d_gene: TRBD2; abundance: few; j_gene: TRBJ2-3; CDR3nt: TGTGCCAGCAGTTTTGCGGGAGGGACTACAGATACGCAGTATTTT; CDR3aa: CASSFAGGTTDTQYF
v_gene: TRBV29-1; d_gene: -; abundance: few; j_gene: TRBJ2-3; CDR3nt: TGCAGCGTTGAACTAAAGCTCACAGATACGCAGTATTTT; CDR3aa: CSVELKLTDTQYF
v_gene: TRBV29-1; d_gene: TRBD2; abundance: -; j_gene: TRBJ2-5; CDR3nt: TGCAGCGTTGAAGATGGGGGGGGAGAGACCCAGTACTTC; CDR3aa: CSVEDGGGETQYF
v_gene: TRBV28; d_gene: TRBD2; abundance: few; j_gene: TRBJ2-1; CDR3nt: TGTGCCAGCAGTTTTACCGGACTAGCGGGAGGGCCTGATGAGCAGTTCTTC; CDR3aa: CASSFTGLAGGPDEQFF
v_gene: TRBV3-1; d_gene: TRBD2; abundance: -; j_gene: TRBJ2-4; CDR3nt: TGTGCCAGCAGCCAAGGACTAGCGATGGACATTCAGTACTTC; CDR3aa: CASSQGLAMDIQYF
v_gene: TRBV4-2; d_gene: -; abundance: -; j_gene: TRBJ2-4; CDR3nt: TGTGCCAGCAGCCAAGATTTGTTCGAAAACATTCAGTACTTC; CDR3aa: CASSQDLFENIQYF
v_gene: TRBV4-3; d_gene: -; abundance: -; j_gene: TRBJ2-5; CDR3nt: TGCGCCAGCAGCCAAGAGGACCCCTATTCCTACAATGAGCAGCTCTTC; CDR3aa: CASSQEDPYSYNEQLF
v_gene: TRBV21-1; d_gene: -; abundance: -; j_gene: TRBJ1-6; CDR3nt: TGTGCCAGCAGCAAAGGGCAGGCGAATTCACCCCTCCACTTT; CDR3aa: CASSKGQANSPLHF
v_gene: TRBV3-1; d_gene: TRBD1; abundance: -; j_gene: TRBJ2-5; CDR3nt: TGTGCCAGCAGCCAAGGACCGGGACAGGGGGATTTCCAAGAGACCCAGTACTTC; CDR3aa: CASSQGPGQGDFQETQYF
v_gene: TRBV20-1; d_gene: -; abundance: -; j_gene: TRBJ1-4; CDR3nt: TGCAGTGCTAGAAGGGGTCAGGGTGATGAAAAACTGTTTTTT; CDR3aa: CSARRGQGDEKLFF
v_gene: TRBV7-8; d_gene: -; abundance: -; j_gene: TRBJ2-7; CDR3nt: TGTGCCAGCACCCTTTCGGGGGACGAGCAGTACTTC; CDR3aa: CASTLSGDEQYF
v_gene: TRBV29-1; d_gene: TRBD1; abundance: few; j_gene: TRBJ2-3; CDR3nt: TGCAGCGTGGTAACCGGGACAGGGAAGGTGGCTGACACGCAGTATTTT; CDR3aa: CSVVTGTGKVADTQYF
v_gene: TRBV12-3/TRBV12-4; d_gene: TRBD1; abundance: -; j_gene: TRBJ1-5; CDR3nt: TGTGCCAGCAGCCACGGGACAGGGGGCGGGCAGCCCCAGCATTTT; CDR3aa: CASSHGTGGGQPQHF
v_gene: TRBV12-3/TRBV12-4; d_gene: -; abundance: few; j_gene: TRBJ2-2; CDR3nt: TGTGCCAGCAGTTTTGGTAGTCAGGGAAAGGGAGCCGGGGAGCTGTTTTTT; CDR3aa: CASSFGSQGKGAGELFF
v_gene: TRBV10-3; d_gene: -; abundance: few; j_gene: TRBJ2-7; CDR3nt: TGTGCCATCAGCTCAGACAGGTTCAGCTCCTACGAGCAGTACTTC; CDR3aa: CAISSDRFSSYEQYF
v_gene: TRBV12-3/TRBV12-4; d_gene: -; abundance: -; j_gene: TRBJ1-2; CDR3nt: TGTGCCAGCAGCAGTACAGGGACTGCCTATGGCTACACCTTC; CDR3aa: CASSSTGTAYGYTF
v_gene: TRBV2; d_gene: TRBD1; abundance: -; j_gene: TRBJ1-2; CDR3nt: TGTGCCAGCCTCAGGGGGGAGGGCTATGGCTACACCTTC; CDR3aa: CASLRGEGYGYTF
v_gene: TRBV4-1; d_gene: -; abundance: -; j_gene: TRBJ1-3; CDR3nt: TGCGCCAGCAGCCAAGGTGCAGCCGGCTCTGGAAACACCATATATTTT; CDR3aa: CASSQGAAGSGNTIYF
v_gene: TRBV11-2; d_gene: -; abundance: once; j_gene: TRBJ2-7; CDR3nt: TGTGCCAGCAGCACGTCTAACGCCAGATACGAGCAGTACTTC; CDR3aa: CASSTSNARYEQYF
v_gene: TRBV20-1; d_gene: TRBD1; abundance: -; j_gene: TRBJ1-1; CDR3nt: TGCAGTGCTCCAGGTGCCGGGACAGGGGGGACTGAAGCTTTCTTT; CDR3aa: CSAPGAGTGGTEAFF
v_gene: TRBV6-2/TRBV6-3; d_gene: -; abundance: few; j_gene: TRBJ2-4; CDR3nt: TGTGCCAGCAGTCGAGGAGCCAAAAACATTCAGTACTTC; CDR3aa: CASSRGAKNIQYF
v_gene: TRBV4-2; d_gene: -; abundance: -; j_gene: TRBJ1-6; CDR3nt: TGTGCCAGCAGCCAAGTGGTACCTTCGAGCTCCTATAATTCACCCCTCCACTTT; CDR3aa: CASSQVVPSSSYNSPLHF
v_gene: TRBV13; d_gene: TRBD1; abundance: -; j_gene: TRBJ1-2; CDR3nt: TGTGCCAGCAGCCACGACAGGGGTTCCATCCTTTATGGCTACACCTTC; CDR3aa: CASSHDRGSILYGYTF
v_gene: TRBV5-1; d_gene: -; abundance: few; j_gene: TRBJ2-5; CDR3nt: TGCGCCAGCAGAGGTGCGGGAATACAAGAGACCCAGTACTTC; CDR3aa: CASRGAGIQETQYF
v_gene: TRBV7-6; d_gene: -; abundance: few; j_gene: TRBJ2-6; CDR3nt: TGTGCCAGCGCCGGTTTTAGGGCCAACGTCCTGACTTTC; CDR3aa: CASAGFRANVLTF
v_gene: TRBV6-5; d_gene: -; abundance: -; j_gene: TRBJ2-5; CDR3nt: TGTGCCAGCAGTTACATGTCGGGAGAGACCCAGTACTTC; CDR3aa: CASSYMSGETQYF
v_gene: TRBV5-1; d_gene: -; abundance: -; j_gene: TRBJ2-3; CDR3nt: TGCGCCAGCAGCAACGGCAAGGGGGGGACAGATACGCAGTATTTT; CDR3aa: CASSNGKGGTDTQYF